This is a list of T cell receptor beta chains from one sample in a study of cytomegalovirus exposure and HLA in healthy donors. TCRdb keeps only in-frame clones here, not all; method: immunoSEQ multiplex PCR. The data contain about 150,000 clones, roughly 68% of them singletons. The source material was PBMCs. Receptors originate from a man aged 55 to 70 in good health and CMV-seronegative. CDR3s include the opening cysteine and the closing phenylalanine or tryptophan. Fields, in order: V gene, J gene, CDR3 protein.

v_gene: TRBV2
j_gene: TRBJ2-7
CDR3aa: CASTSLVQRGYEQYF

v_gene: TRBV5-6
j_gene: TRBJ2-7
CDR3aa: CASSLRQGTYEQYF

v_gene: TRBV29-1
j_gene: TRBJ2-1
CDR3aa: CSVEVPQGGWYNEQFF

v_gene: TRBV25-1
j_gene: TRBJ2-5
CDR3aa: CASSEWEGQGQETQYF

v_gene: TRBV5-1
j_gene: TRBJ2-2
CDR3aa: CASSPQGDGELFF

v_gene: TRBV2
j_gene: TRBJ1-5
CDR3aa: CASSESGVIYSNQPQHF

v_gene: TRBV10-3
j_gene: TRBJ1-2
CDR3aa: CAISGGQGLEGYTF

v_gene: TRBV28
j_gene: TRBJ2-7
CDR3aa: CASSPIAGVGYEQYF

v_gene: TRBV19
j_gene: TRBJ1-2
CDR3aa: CASSITNRDTRLGGYTF

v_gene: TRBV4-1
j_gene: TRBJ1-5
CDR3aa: CASSQRTGLNQPQHF

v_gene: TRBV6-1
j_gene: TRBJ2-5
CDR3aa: CASTAGLAGGETQYF

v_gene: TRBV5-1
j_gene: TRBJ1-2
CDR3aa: CASSTEAGNYGYTF

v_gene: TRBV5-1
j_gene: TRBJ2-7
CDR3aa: CASSEQGTSYEQYF

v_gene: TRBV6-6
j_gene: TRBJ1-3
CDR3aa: CASSPGGLSGNTIYF

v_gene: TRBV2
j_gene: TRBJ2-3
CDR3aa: CASSKDQLQVDTQYF

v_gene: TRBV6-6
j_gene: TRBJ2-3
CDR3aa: CASSPDSARPTDTQYF

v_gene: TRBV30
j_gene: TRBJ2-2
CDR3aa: CAWSAGADTGELFF

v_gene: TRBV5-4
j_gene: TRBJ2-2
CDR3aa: CASKGPTSGNTGELFF

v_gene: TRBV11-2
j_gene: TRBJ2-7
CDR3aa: CASSLDRGTYEQYF

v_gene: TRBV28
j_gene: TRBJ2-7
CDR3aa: CASSTRDRYYEQYF

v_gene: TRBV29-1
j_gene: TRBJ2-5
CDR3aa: CSVGDNQETQYF

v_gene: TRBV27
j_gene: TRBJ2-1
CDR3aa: CASRPTGTSGNEQFF

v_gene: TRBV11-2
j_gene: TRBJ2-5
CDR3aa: CASSYGLLETQYF

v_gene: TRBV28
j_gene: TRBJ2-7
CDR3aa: CASSYGTGKAEQYF

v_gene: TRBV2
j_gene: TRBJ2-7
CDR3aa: CASSEFRAGRYEQYF

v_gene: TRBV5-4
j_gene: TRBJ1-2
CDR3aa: CASSSGENYGYTF

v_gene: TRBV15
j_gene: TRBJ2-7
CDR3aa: CATSRDRGAYEQYF

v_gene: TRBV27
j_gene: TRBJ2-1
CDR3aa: CASSLGGSYNEQFF